This T cell receptor (beta chain) was recovered during a study of CD8 T cells in ankylosing spondylitis. Study-wide results and caveats: Reportedly, significant enrichment of disease-linked clones occurred in matched ankylosing spondylitis synovial fluid. Disease-linked clones, CD8+, were relatively rare in peripheral blood.

Turning to this clonotype: Antigen specificity is unknown.

Libraries for TCR beta were made by quantitative 5'-RACE with molecular barcodes. TCRdb processed the 5' RACE reads anew with MiXCR; each CDR3 protein has one entry. Of around 250,000 distinct CDR3 sequences in the sample, roughly 10% were seen once. Sequenced material: blood, either unsorted or a sorted T cell fraction (not recorded which). The receptor's source is a male donor with ankylosing spondylitis or in good health (not recorded which).

The CDR3 loop is CASSVGGSSGAVYEQFF. The DNA of the CDR3 is TGTGCCAGCAGCGTAGGAGGGTCGAGCGGTGCCGTTTATGAGCAGTTCTTC. The V call is TRBV9, the J call TRBJ2-1; D possibly corresponds to TRBD2 (5 bases). The V gene's germline CDR1 is SGDLS and CDR2 YYNGEE. CDR3 length: 17 residues. V shed 0 bases and J shed 8 bases, with 21 bases lying between them.